This entry lists 27 T cell receptor beta chains sequenced from one sample in a study of technical replicates of blood from several donors. Here immunoSEQ multiplex PCR was the method, and the copy in TCRdb shows in-frame clones only, minus some. The table records approximately 49,000 clones, about 90% of them present only once. The sample taken for sequencing was PBMCs. The origin of the receptors is a human donor in good health. Some clones in this sample may be carry-over from other donors' samples.

The rearrangement links TRBV4-2 to TRBJ2-7; 7 bases are shared with TRBD2. V dropped 0 bases and J dropped 3; count of bases not matched to a gene: 5. CDR3 length: 15 amino acids. Germline CDR1 and CDR2: LGHNA and YNFKEQ. The CDR3 is CASSQDSASGYEQYF. In DNA form, the CDR3 reads TGTGCCAGCAGCCAAGATTCGGCTAGCGGCTACGAGCAGTACTTC.

The rearrangement uses TRBV15 and TRBJ2-1; TRBD2 aligns across 9 bases. CDR1 is LNHNV and CDR2 is YYDKDF in the germline V gene (reference sequence). CDR3 size: 16 residues. Unmatched junction bases numbered 8, after V lost 1 base and J lost 7 bases. Written as DNA, the CDR3 is TGTGCCACCAGCAGAGGGGTAGCGGGAGTACGTAATGAGCAGTTCTTC. This codes for CATSRGVAGVRNEQFF.

The rearrangement joins TRBV4-3 to TRBJ2-7, with 7 bases aligning to TRBD2. V shed 1 base, J shed 2 bases, and the junction held 5 bases outside the gene matches. In germline, CDR1 is LGHNA, CDR2 YSLEER. The length of the CDR3 is 15 residues. The CDR3 DNA reads as TGCGCCAGCAGCCAAGCGCACGGGGGGACCTACGAGCAGTACTTC. The encoded protein is CASSQAHGGTYEQYF.

The V call is TRBV19, the J call TRBJ1-2, with D hard to call. Per the germline V gene, CDR1 is LNHDA and CDR2 is SQIVND (reference sequence). This CDR3 comprises 12 residues. Trimming pared 3 bases from V and 6 bases from J, leaving 8 bases between. The CDR3 spells CASSIPGNGYTF. The CDR3 coding sequence is TGTGCCAGTAGTATCCCGGGAAATGGCTACACCTTC.

The CDR3 loop reads CASSQGTSGAYNEQFF. As DNA, the CDR3 is TGCGCCAGCAGCCAAGGAACTAGCGGGGCTTACAATGAGCAGTTCTTC. This sequence joins TRBV4-3 and TRBJ2-1, with 10 bases lining up with TRBD2. Losses at the gene ends were 1 base for V and 4 bases for J; bases not matched to a gene: 4. The CDR3 runs to 16 residues. Germline CDR1 LGHNA, CDR2 YSLEER.

This chain connects TRBV27 to TRBJ2-5; perhaps TRBD1 as D (6 bases). Trimming cost V 5 bases and J 0 bases, with 13 bases left between them. Germline values: CDR1 MNHEY, CDR2 SMNVEV (reference sequence). The CDR3 loop spans 15 amino acids. CDR3 nucleotide sequence: TGTGCCAGCAGTCCAATACAGGGAGACCAAGAGACCCAGTACTTC. It is translated as CASSPIQGDQETQYF.

The chain carries TRBV29-1 and TRBJ2-7, with TRBD2 as a possible D gene (6 bases). V was shortened by 2 bases and J by 7 bases, with 15 bases between the two germline ends. The CDR3 runs to 13 residues. The germline CDR1 and CDR2 sequences are SQVTM and ANQGSEA. The CDR3 DNA is TGCAGCGTTGAATTGGGACTGGGAAGGGAGCAGTACTTC. Amino acid sequence: CSVELGLGREQYF.

The genes are TRBV2 and TRBJ1-5; the D is unclear. Deletions cut 6 bases from V and 5 bases from J, with 11 bases between. In germline, CDR1 is SNHLY, CDR2 FYNNEI. CDR3 length: 13 amino acids. This CDR3 reads CASRESDYQPQHF. The CDR3 region has the DNA TGTGCCAGCAGGGAATCCGACTATCAGCCCCAGCATTTT.

The chain has TRBV7-3 and TRBJ2-2, with 10 bases that match TRBD2. Losses at the gene ends were 3 bases for V and 9 bases for J; bases not matched to a gene: 7. The V gene's germline CDR1 is SGHTA and CDR2 FQGTGA. CDR3 length equals 15 residues. The CDR3 spells CASSLTSGSDRELFF. The CDR3 region has the DNA TGTGCCAGCAGCTTGACTAGCGGGTCGGACCGGGAGCTGTTTTTT.

This chain uses TRBV7-2 with TRBJ1-2, with 7 bases fitting TRBD1. J was trimmed by 2 bases and V by 5 bases; bases with no gene match: 5. This CDR3 has 14 amino acids. CDR1 SGHTA and CDR2 FQGNSA come from the germline V gene. The CDR3 nucleotides read TGTGCCAGCAGCCAGCCGGGACAGAACTATGGCTACACCTTC. Its translation is CASSQPGQNYGYTF. Together with reference TRBV7-2 and TRBJ1-2, the CDR3 gives the full variable domain: GAGVSQSPSNKVTEKGKDVELRCDPISGHTALYWYRQSLGQGLEFLIYFQGNSAPDKSGLPSDRFSAERTGGSVSTLTIQRTQQEDSAVYLCASSQPGQNYGYTFGSGTRLTVV.

The rearrangement joins TRBV9 to TRBJ1-6; D possibly corresponds to TRBD1 (6 bases). The CDR3 runs 14 residues. Germline V gives CDR1 SGDLS, CDR2 YYNGEE. The V and J ends lost 4 bases and 7 bases respectively, with 12 bases between them. The CDR3 is CASSNTGFNSPLHF. The CDR3 DNA is TGTGCCAGCAGCAACACAGGGTTCAATTCACCCCTCCACTTT.

The chain recombines TRBV27 with TRBJ2-3, with a tentative D call TRBD2 (6 bases). V gave up 6 bases and J gave up 2 bases, with 12 bases separating them. The CDR3 length is 14 residues. Germline CDR1 and CDR2: MNHEY and SMNVEV (reference sequence). The CDR3 DNA follows: TGTGCCAGCAGGGTCGGGGGAAACACAGATACGCAGTATTTT. The encoded protein is CASRVGGNTDTQYF.

This chain joins TRBV13 and TRBJ1-4; D is perhaps TRBD1 (5 bases). The CDR3 consists of 15 residues. V was cut by 5 bases and J by 8 bases, with 18 bases left in between. Looked up from germline, CDR1 is PRHDT and CDR2 is FYEKMQ (reference sequence). The CDR3 spells CASSLRASSGEKLFF. The CDR3 DNA reads TGTGCCAGCAGCCTCAGGGCTTCGAGTGGGGAAAAACTGTTTTTT. Complete variable domain (other parts from reference TRBV13 and TRBJ1-4): AAGVIQSPRHLIKEKRETATLKCYPIPRHDTVYWYQQGPGQDPQFLISFYEKMQSDKGSIPDRFSAQQFSDYHSELNMSSLELGDSALYFCASSLRASSGEKLFFGSGTQLSVL.

J is TRBJ1-6 and V is TRBV5-6; 8 positions agree with TRBD1. CDR1 SGHDT and CDR2 YYEEEE come from the germline V gene. There are 15 residues in the CDR3. Trimming at V came to 5 bases and at J to 7 bases, leaving 8 bases not matched to a gene. The CDR3 reads CASRMGDRLNSPLHF. In nucleotides, the CDR3 is TGTGCCAGCAGAATGGGGGACAGGTTGAATTCACCCCTCCACTTT.

The chain carries TRBV14 and TRBJ2-7; TRBD1 aligns across 10 bases. There are 15 residues in the CDR3. V dropped 0 bases and J dropped 6; count of bases not matched to a gene: 5. The germline CDR1 and CDR2 sequences are SGHDN and FVKESK. The DNA for the CDR3 is TGTGCCAGCAGCCAAGATATTTGGACAGGGGGCGAGCAGTACTTC. Protein product: CASSQDIWTGGEQYF.

The CDR3 loop reads CASGPGGGQETQYF. CDR3 in DNA: TGTGCTAGTGGGCCCGGGGGGGGGCAAGAGACCCAGTACTTC. V and J are TRBV12-5 and TRBJ2-5; the match to TRBD2 covers 8 bases. Germline loops: CDR1 LGHNT, CDR2 FRNRAP. This CDR3 is built from 14 residues. V lost 6 bases and J lost 2; bases outside the gene matches: 5.

The V gene is TRBV6-4, the J gene TRBJ2-2; D not certain. CDR1 and CDR2 from the germline V gene are MRHNA and SNTAGT. This CDR3 region has 14 residues. Trimming cost V 0 bases and J 3 bases, with 5 bases left between them. CDR3 loop: CASSDSRDTGELFF. Written as DNA, the CDR3 is TGTGCCAGCAGTGACTCCCGGGACACCGGGGAGCTGTTTTTT.

The chain has TRBV9 and TRBJ2-1, with D maybe TRBD2 (5 bases). The germline gives CDR1 SGDLS, CDR2 YYNGEE. Trimming removed 3 bases at V and 4 bases at J, with 17 bases between. This CDR3 contains 16 residues. The chain's CDR3 is CASSGGSSVEYNEQFF. CDR3 nucleotide sequence: TGTGCCAGCAGCGGAGGGAGTTCGGTTGAATACAATGAGCAGTTCTTC.

This chain joins TRBV7-2 and TRBJ2-7, with D unresolved. Germline V gives CDR1 SGHTA, CDR2 FQGNSA. The CDR3 covers 13 residues. V was shortened by 0 bases and J by 4 bases, with 7 bases between the two germline ends. This CDR3 reads CASSLAVRYEQYF. The CDR3, as DNA: TGTGCCAGCAGCTTAGCGGTGCGATACGAGCAGTACTTC.

A few counts support this clone. CDR3 bases: TGTGCCAGCAGCTCACAGACAGGACTCCAGCCCCAGCATTTT. Its protein is CASSSQTGLQPQHF. This chain joins TRBV7-2 and TRBJ1-5; TRBD1 is a possible D gene (6 bases). V was shortened by 4 bases and J by 7 bases, with 14 bases between the two germline ends. CDR1 is SGHTA and CDR2 is FQGNSA in the germline V gene. This CDR3 comprises 14 residues.

V is TRBV5-4 and J is TRBJ2-5, with 16 bases lining up with TRBD2. Germline lookup yields CDR1 SGHNT and CDR2 YYREEE (reference sequence). The junction had 3 bases not matched to a gene; V was cut back by 5 bases and J by 2 bases. This CDR3 region has 16 residues. The CDR3, as DNA: TGTGCCAGCAGTCCGGGACTAGCGGGGGGGCAAGAGACCCAGTACTTC. This codes for CASSPGLAGGQETQYF. The full variable domain, rest sourced from reference TRBV5-4 and TRBJ2-5, is ETGVTQSPTHLIKTRGQQVTLRCSSQSGHNTVSWYQQALGQGPQFIFQYYREEENGRGNFPPRFSGLQFPNYSSELNVNALELDDSALYLCASSPGLAGGQETQYFGPGTRLLVL.

CDR3 amino acids: CASSYITGGSKTEAFF. CDR3 sequence (DNA): TGTGCCAGCAGTTATATTACGGGGGGTTCTAAAACTGAAGCTTTCTTT. The chain has TRBV6-5 and TRBJ1-1; TRBD1 is a possible D gene (5 bases). Between the trimmed V and J ends, which lost 3 bases and 5 bases, there was a span of 19 bases. In germline, CDR1 is MNHEY, CDR2 SVGAGI. CDR3 size: 16 residues.

In this sample, this clone turned up once. V gene TRBV19 combines with J gene TRBJ1-4; perhaps TRBD1 as D (6 bases). The CDR3 covers 14 residues. Trimming took 4 bases from V and 5 from J, leaving 11 bases between them. Germline assignment: CDR1 LNHDA and CDR2 SQIVND (reference sequence). CDR3 DNA: TGTGCCAGTAGTACTCAGGGACAAAATGAAAAACTGTTTTTT. The encoded protein is CASSTQGQNEKLFF.

This chain uses TRBV4-3 with TRBJ2-1; 13 bases line up with TRBD2. The length of the CDR3 is 18 residues. Looked up from germline, CDR1 is LGHNA and CDR2 is YSLEER. V was clipped by 4 bases and J by 0 bases; unmatched bases: 6. Here the CDR3 DNA reads TGCGCCAGCAGCCGGGGACTAGCGGGGCGGGGCTCCTACAATGAGCAGTTCTTC. Its translation is CASSRGLAGRGSYNEQFF.

The V call is TRBV5-1, the J call TRBJ1-6, with 9 bases lining up with TRBD1. The CDR3 spans 17 residues. Germline V CDR1 and CDR2: SGHRS, YFSETQ. V shed 2 bases and J 5 bases; nucleotides not matched to a gene: 8. The CDR3 coding sequence is TGCGCCAGCAGCTTTTCCCCGACAGGGGGGAATAATTCACCCCTCCACTTT. Protein: CASSFSPTGGNNSPLHF.

In DNA, the CDR3 is TGTGCCAGCAGCTACCGACAGGGACGGTCCTATAATTCACCCCTCCACTTT. Translation: CASSYRQGRSYNSPLHF. This chain connects TRBV5-6 to TRBJ1-6, with 7 bases aligning to TRBD1. From germline, CDR1 is SGHDT and CDR2 YYEEEE. Trimming removed 3 bases from V and 1 base from J; junction bases left unmatched: 7. This CDR3 has 17 residues.

The CDR3 sequence is CASSPEASLETQYF. In nucleotides, the CDR3 is TGTGCCAGCAGCCCAGAGGCCTCCCTAGAGACCCAGTACTTC. The J gene is TRBJ2-5, the V gene TRBV5-4, with D uncertain. V dropped 4 bases and J dropped 4 bases, with 14 bases sitting between them. CDR1 SGHNT and CDR2 YYREEE come from the germline V gene (reference sequence). The CDR3 covers 14 residues.